Shown below are 20 T cell receptor beta chains from a single sample sequenced in a study of T-cell reconstitution after alpha-beta-depleted transplantation in children. For TCRbeta, the library was prepared with unique molecular identifiers. MiXCR, run by TCRdb on the PCR reads, gives a single entry per CDR3 protein. The table shows 640,000 or so distinct CDR3 sequences, with around 17% occurring only once. The specimen comprised PBMCs from the stem cell graft donor, sampled from the stem cell graft. Receptors originate from a human donor who donated a stem cell graft to a child with acute myeloid leukemia.

Ten or more counts support this clonotype. The chain is built from TRBV20-1 and TRBJ2-6, with unresolved D. V was trimmed by 3 bases and J by 2 bases, leaving 5 bases between them. The CDR3 loop spans 13 amino acids. The V gene's germline CDR1 is DFQATT and CDR2 SNEGSKA (reference sequence). CDR3 loop: CSASKAGANVLTF. DNA of the CDR3: TGCAGTGCTAGTAAGGCTGGGGCCAACGTCCTGACTTTC.

The rearrangement joins TRBV30 to TRBJ2-7; TRBD2 is a possible D gene (6 bases). This CDR3 has 13 residues. V lost 3 bases to trimming and J lost 7 bases, with 16 bases between them. Per germline, CDR1 GTSNPN and CDR2 SVGIG (reference sequence). This CDR3 is CAWRLTDGGEQYF. As DNA, the CDR3 is TGTGCCTGGAGACTGACGGATGGAGGGGAGCAGTACTTC. Supplemented by reference TRBV30 and TRBJ2-7, the full variable domain reads SQTIHQWPATLVQPVGSPLSLECTVEGTSNPNLYWYRQAAGRGLQLLFYSVGIGQISSEVPQNLSASRPQDRQFILSSKKLLLSDSGFYLCAWRLTDGGEQYFGPGTRLTVT.

This clonotype was seen at least ten times. The chain recombines TRBV5-1 with TRBJ1-2, with TRBD1 matching 9 bases. Germline lookup yields CDR1 SGHRS and CDR2 YFSETQ. CDR3 length: 13 amino acids. V shed 3 bases and J 3 bases; nucleotides not matched to a gene: 0. The CDR3 region is CASSWDRDYGYTF. CDR3 nucleotides: TGCGCCAGCAGCTGGGACAGGGACTATGGCTACACCTTC.

This clonotype was seen repeatedly, ten times or more. The genes are TRBV7-2 and TRBJ1-2, with 7 bases fitting TRBD1. J gave up 2 bases and V 5 bases, and 5 bases lay outside the gene matches. The CDR3 spans 14 residues. Looked up from germline, CDR1 is SGHTA and CDR2 is FQGNSA. CDR3 DNA: TGTGCCAGCAGCGCTCGACAGGGAAACTATGGCTACACCTTC. This codes for CASSARQGNYGYTF.

This rearrangement joins TRBV10-2 to TRBJ1-4; 8 bases are a match to TRBD1. The CDR3 is 14 residues long. The junction had 16 bases not matched to a gene; V was cut back by 8 bases and J by 14 bases. Germline V gene data show CDR1 as WSHSY and CDR2 as SAAADI. The DNA for the CDR3 is TGCGCCAGCGGAGGACAGGGAGGGATGCGGTTCCTGTTTTTT. Translating gives CASGGQGGMRFLFF.

The V and J genes are TRBV5-1 and TRBJ1-1, with 8 bases aligning to TRBD1. Germline V gene data show CDR1 as SGHRS and CDR2 as YFSETQ. After removal of 0 bases from V and 6 bases from J, the junction contained 7 bases not matched to a gene. The CDR3 extends over 15 amino acids. This chain's CDR3 is CASSLGRTGLSEAFF. CDR3 bases: TGCGCCAGCAGCTTGGGGCGGACAGGGCTATCTGAAGCTTTCTTT.

The chain is built from TRBV5-1 and TRBJ2-3; 9 positions match TRBD1. Per germline, CDR1 SGHRS and CDR2 YFSETQ. Trimming removed 5 bases from V and 4 bases from J; junction bases left unmatched: 8. The CDR3 loop spans 15 amino acids. The CDR3 sequence: CASSLRGTGPDTQYF. CDR3 coding DNA: TGCGCCAGCAGTCTACGAGGGACAGGGCCAGATACGCAGTATTTT.

This clonotype was observed many times. The chain has TRBV20-1 and TRBJ2-2; tentatively, D is TRBD1 or TRBD2 (6 bases each). This CDR3 region has 14 residues. Trimming shortened V by 2 bases and J by 6 bases, and 13 bases separated the two germline ends. Germline loops: CDR1 DFQATT, CDR2 SNEGSKA (reference sequence). The CDR3 sequence: CSARYRGRSGELFF. Written as DNA, the CDR3 is TGCAGTGCTAGATACCGGGGGCGGTCCGGGGAGCTGTTTTTT.

This clonotype was detected many times. This chain links TRBV29-1 with TRBJ1-5, with 10 nucleotides matching TRBD1. V lost 6 bases and J lost 7; bases outside the gene matches: 6. CDR1 SQVTM and CDR2 ANQGSEA come from the germline V gene. The CDR3 contains 13 residues. CDR3 sequence reads: CSVQTGGRQPQHF. DNA for the CDR3: TGCAGCGTCCAGACAGGGGGCCGGCAGCCCCAGCATTTT.

In this sample, this clonotype turned up many times. This chain uses TRBV12-3 or TRBV12-4 with TRBJ1-4; D is undetermined. This CDR3 spans 15 amino acids. Trimming removed 8 bases from V and 3 bases from J, with 16 bases in between. Here the CDR3 reads CASSALGQSNEKLFF. Here the CDR3 DNA reads TGTGCCAGCTCAGCTTTGGGTCAGTCTAATGAAAAACTGTTTTTT.

This clonotype came up many times. This sequence joins TRBV20-1 and TRBJ2-5; D call uncertain. The CDR3 totals 13 residues. Looked up from germline, CDR1 is DFQATT and CDR2 is SNEGSKA (reference sequence). The germline V and J ends were trimmed by 3 bases and 4 bases, with 12 bases remaining between them. This CDR3 reads CSARLGPRETQYF. Here the CDR3 DNA reads TGCAGTGCTAGGTTGGGCCCTCGAGAGACCCAGTACTTC.

This clonotype was recorded many times. The chain employs TRBV20-1 and TRBJ2-5, with D tentatively TRBD1 or TRBD2 (6 bases each). The ends were cut back, 0 bases at V and 5 bases at J, with 10 bases in the middle. The germline gives CDR1 DFQATT, CDR2 SNEGSKA (reference sequence). This CDR3 is 13 amino acids long. The CDR3 spells CSAREGGRETQYF. CDR3 DNA: TGCAGTGCTAGAGAGGGGGGCCGGGAGACCCAGTACTTC.

This clonotype appeared many times. In DNA form, the CDR3 reads TGCAGCGTTGAAGGAGAGGAGGACGATGAGCAGTACTTC. Its protein is CSVEGEEDDEQYF. V and J are TRBV29-1 and TRBJ2-7; D perhaps matches TRBD2 (5 bases). Germline V gene sequence: CDR1 SQVTM, CDR2 ANQGSEA. The CDR3 extends over 13 amino acids. Trimming shortened V by 1 base and J by 7 bases, and 14 bases separated the two germline ends.

About this clonotype: This may come from a read error, since a much larger clone is one base off. The chain couples TRBV20-1 to TRBJ2-3; 9 bases align to TRBD2. This CDR3 is built from 18 residues. Germline V gene lookup returns CDR1 DFQATT and CDR2 SNEGSKA (reference sequence). This chain's CDR3 is CCARDPLGAGGYTDTQYF. CDR3 coding DNA: TGCTGTGCTAGAGATCCACTAGGGGCGGGGGGGTACACAGATACGCAGTATTTT.

The rearrangement uses TRBV6-1 and TRBJ2-7, with D possibly TRBD2 on 5 matching bases. The CDR3 covers 15 residues. CDR1 and CDR2 from the germline V gene are MNHNS and SASEGT. V gave up 7 bases and J gave up 2 bases, with 18 bases separating them. CDR3 nucleotide sequence: TGTGCCAGCACCGACCGGGGAACTTTCCCCTACGAGCAGTACTTC. Its protein is CASTDRGTFPYEQYF.

This clonotype was picked up a small number of times. The rearrangement links TRBV20-1 to TRBJ2-1; D gene ambiguous. The V gene lost 1 base and the J gene lost 7 bases, with 17 bases spanning the gap. The length of the CDR3 is 15 residues. Per germline, CDR1 DFQATT and CDR2 SNEGSKA (reference sequence). CDR3: CSARGELAADNEQFF. The CDR3 region has the DNA TGCAGTGCTAGAGGCGAGTTGGCGGCGGATAATGAGCAGTTCTTC.

This sequence joins TRBV11-1 and TRBJ2-7; a possible D gene is TRBD1 (5 bases). Trimming took 3 bases from V and 1 from J, leaving 13 bases between them. Germline lookup yields CDR1 SGHAT and CDR2 FQDESV (reference sequence). The CDR3 is made up of 15 amino acids. The chain's CDR3 is CASSFQGGSSYEQYF. The CDR3 DNA reads as TGTGCCAGCAGCTTCCAGGGCGGTAGTTCCTACGAGCAGTACTTC.

This clonotype was seen repeatedly, ten times or more. CDR3 residues: CASSPSRDSKQFF. CDR3 nucleotide sequence: TGTGCCAGCAGCCCGAGCCGGGACAGCAAGCAGTTCTTC. This chain uses TRBV7-2 with TRBJ2-1; TRBD1 matches at 7 bases. Trimming took 5 bases from V and 11 from J; bases not matched to a gene: 9. The CDR3 contains 13 residues. CDR1 SGHTA and CDR2 FQGNSA come from the germline V gene.

This clonotype was seen ten or more times. The chain joins TRBV6-2 or TRBV6-3 to TRBJ2-7, with D possibly matching TRBD2 (5 bases). The CDR3 sequence is 13 residues long. V lost 4 bases, J lost 0 bases, and 7 bases lay in between. The germline V gene encodes CDR1 MNHEY and CDR2 SVGEGT. The CDR3 coding sequence is TGTGCCAGCAGTTTACGGGGCTCCTACGAGCAGTACTTC. Translation: CASSLRGSYEQYF.

The CDR3 loop reads CAISEADEQFF. CDR3 coding DNA: TGTGCCATCAGTGAAGCCGATGAGCAGTTCTTC. The rearrangement links TRBV10-3 to TRBJ2-1; D is ambiguous. CDR1 and CDR2 (germline): ENHRY, SYGVKD. V dropped 3 bases and J dropped 8 bases, with 5 bases sitting between them. CDR3 length equals 11 residues.